One sample yielded the 26 T cell receptor beta chains listed below, sequenced in a study of T cell responses to AZD1222 COVID-19 vaccine (dated by TCRdb to the early 2020s). The time point label for this specimen denotes: about 28 days (+/-7) after the second vaccine dose. The library was obtained by the immunoSEQ multiplex PCR assay. TCRdb holds this immuneACCESS table with in-frame rearrangements only. Some clones are missing; in checked studies, unresolved V genes explain under half, and the rest has no known cause. Within this sample are some 120,000 clones, with approximately 80% of them counted one time only. Approximately 26% of the sample rests with the top ten. Source: peripheral blood, taken 28 days after the second AZD1222 dose. Receptors were obtained from an adult who received the AZD1222 COVID-19 vaccine.

The chain is built from TRBV7-9 and TRBJ2-1, with D unresolved. With 0 bases removed from V and 2 bases from J, the gap between germline ends came to 8 bases. Germline V gives CDR1 SEHNR, CDR2 FQNEAQ (reference sequence). This CDR3 region has 15 residues. This CDR3 is CASSLAYGTYNEQFF. The CDR3 DNA sequence: TGTGCCAGCAGCTTAGCTTATGGGACCTACAATGAGCAGTTCTTC.

This rearrangement joins TRBV6-5 to TRBJ1-1, with D unclear. The V end lost 4 bases, the J end lost 9 bases, and 9 bases lay between the germline ends. Germline-derived CDR1 and CDR2 are MNHEY and SVGAGI. This CDR3 is built from 11 residues. The CDR3 protein is CASSSNAQAFF. The CDR3 nucleotides are TGTGCCAGCAGTTCAAATGCACAAGCTTTCTTT.

Only one count was recorded for this clone. This chain links TRBV7-2 with TRBJ2-7, with D perhaps TRBD1 (6 bases). CDR1 is SGHTA, CDR2 FQGNSA, per germline. The CDR3 runs to 14 residues. Trimming shortened V by 3 bases and J by 3 bases, and 12 bases separated the two germline ends. CDR3 sequence reads: CASSFSGVSYEQYF. The CDR3 coding sequence is TGTGCCAGCAGCTTTTCAGGGGTGAGCTACGAGCAGTACTTC.

J is TRBJ1-2 and V is TRBV15, with 7 bases aligning to TRBD1. V trimming: 3 bases; J trimming: 8 bases; junction bases outside the gene matches: 12. CDR1 and CDR2 (germline): LNHNV, YYDKDF (reference sequence). The CDR3 runs 15 residues. The CDR3 DNA sequence: TGTGCCACCAGCAGGGAAAGGGGGCAGGTCTGGGGCTACACCTTC. Its translation: CATSRERGQVWGYTF.

This clone has only one observation. The V and J genes are TRBV2 and TRBJ1-2, with D possibly TRBD1 on 6 matching bases. V gave up 7 bases and J gave up 1 base, with 13 bases separating them. Germline assignment: CDR1 SNHLY and CDR2 FYNNEI. This CDR3 comprises 14 residues. CDR3 nucleotides: TGTGCCAGCATTTACAGGGCCCTTAACTATGGCTACACCTTC. It specifies CASIYRALNYGYTF. The entire variable domain, with the rest obtained from reference TRBV2 and TRBJ1-2, is as follows: EPEVTQTPSHQVTQMGQEVILRCVPISNHLYFYWYRQILGQKVEFLVSFYNNEISEKSEIFDDQFSVERPDGSNFTLKIRSTKLEDSAMYFCASIYRALNYGYTFGSGTRLTVV.

The gene calls are TRBV2 and TRBJ1-3; no reliable D call. CDR1 is SNHLY and CDR2 is FYNNEI in the germline V gene. Trimming pared 5 bases from V and 4 bases from J, leaving 12 bases between. CDR3 length: 14 amino acids. The CDR3, as DNA: TGTGCCAGCAGTAGCCAAGTCGTCGGAAACACCATATATTTT. Protein product: CASSSQVVGNTIYF.

This chain links TRBV3-1 (or the pseudogene TRBV3-2) with TRBJ2-7, with D perhaps TRBD1 (5 bases). This CDR3 comprises 15 residues. V dropped 1 base and J dropped 5 bases, with 15 bases sitting between them. The germline V gene has CDR1 LGHDT and CDR2 YNNKEL (reference sequence). The CDR3 loop is CASSQVPTTGDEQYF. The CDR3 nucleotides are TGTGCCAGCAGCCAAGTTCCGACAACAGGAGACGAGCAGTACTTC.

As DNA, the CDR3 is TGCGCCAGCAGCCAAGGCTTTGCCACTGAAGCTTTCTTT. As protein: CASSQGFATEAFF. V usage is TRBV4-3 and J usage is TRBJ1-1; no firm D call. The V and J ends lost 1 base and 4 bases respectively, with 7 bases between them. The CDR3 has 13 amino acids. The V gene's germline CDR1 is LGHNA and CDR2 YSLEER.

This rearrangement joins TRBV19 to TRBJ1-3; no clear D gene. This CDR3 comprises 11 residues. V was shortened by 7 bases and J by 7 bases, with 8 bases between the two germline ends. Germline lookup yields CDR1 LNHDA and CDR2 SQIVND (reference sequence). CDR3: CASTFGNTIYF. The CDR3 nucleotides are TGTGCCAGTACCTTCGGGAACACCATATATTTT.

The rearrangement uses TRBV5-1 and TRBJ2-3, with unresolved D. Germline lookup yields CDR1 SGHRS and CDR2 YFSETQ. Trimming cost V 2 bases and J 3 bases, with 13 bases left between them. This CDR3 comprises 15 residues. CDR3 coding DNA: TGCGCCAGCAGCTTAAGTAAGGTAGAAACAGATACGCAGTATTTT. Amino acids: CASSLSKVETDTQYF.

The chain carries TRBV6-5 and TRBJ1-3; D gene unclear. Germline CDR1 and CDR2: MNHEY and SVGAGI. V lost 7 bases and J lost 0, with 13 bases in between. The CDR3 totals 15 residues. This chain's CDR3 is CASIDGSTSGNTIYF. DNA of the CDR3: TGTGCCAGCATCGACGGGAGTACCTCTGGAAACACCATATATTTT.

The CDR3 protein is CASSLAGRYNEQFF. The CDR3 DNA sequence: TGCGCCAGCAGCTTGGCCGGGAGATACAATGAGCAGTTCTTC. This sequence joins TRBV5-1 and TRBJ2-1, with D perhaps TRBD2 (6 bases). CDR3 length: 14 amino acids. V dropped 0 bases and J dropped 4 bases, with 8 bases sitting between them. Germline V gene sequence: CDR1 SGHRS, CDR2 YFSETQ. Drawing the rest from reference TRBV5-1 and TRBJ2-1, the complete variable domain is KAGVTQTPRYLIKTRGQQVTLSCSPISGHRSVSWYQQTPGQGLQFLFEYFSETQRNKGNFPGRFSGRQFSNSRSEMNVSTLELGDSALYLCASSLAGRYNEQFFGPGTRLTVL.

The chain joins TRBV27 to TRBJ2-2; D not resolved. Trimming took 2 bases from V and 3 from J, leaving 4 bases between them. The CDR3 is 13 amino acids. Germline V gene lookup returns CDR1 MNHEY and CDR2 SMNVEV (reference sequence). The CDR3 DNA follows: TGTGCCAGCAGTTTAGGCTACACCGGGGAGCTGTTTTTT. Amino acids: CASSLGYTGELFF.

The chain couples TRBV28 to TRBJ1-5, with unresolved D. The V end lost 5 bases, the J end lost 5 bases, and 10 bases lay between the germline ends. The germline gives CDR1 MDHEN, CDR2 SYDVKM. CDR3 length equals 13 residues. As DNA, the CDR3 is TGTGCCAGCAGTCGCTCAATGTATCAGCCCCAGCATTTT. Translated: CASSRSMYQPQHF.

The J gene is TRBJ1-2, the V gene TRBV25-1; D is possibly TRBD1 (6 bases). The CDR3 is 15 residues long. Trimming removed 1 base at V and 2 bases at J, with 11 bases between. Germline-derived CDR1 and CDR2 are MGHDK and SYGVNS. The CDR3 reads CASSESGQGNYGYTF. CDR3 nucleotide sequence: TGTGCCAGCAGTGAATCTGGGCAGGGGAACTATGGCTACACCTTC.

The chain joins TRBV6-6 to TRBJ2-5, with D unclear. Trimming stripped 7 bases from V and 5 bases from J, with 17 bases between. Looked up from germline, CDR1 is MNHNY and CDR2 is SVGAGI (reference sequence). The CDR3 sequence is 14 residues long. The CDR3 nucleotides read TGTGCCAGCACCCAGTCCGGGTTGGGGGAGACCCAGTACTTC. Its protein is CASTQSGLGETQYF.

The CDR3 protein is CATSDDGGGRETQYF. The CDR3 nucleotides are TGTGCCACCAGTGATGATGGCGGGGGCCGGGAGACCCAGTACTTC. The V and J genes are TRBV24-1 and TRBJ2-5, with D possibly matching TRBD2 (7 bases). V dropped 3 bases and J dropped 5 bases, with 15 bases sitting between them. The CDR3 totals 15 residues. Per the germline V gene, CDR1 is KGHDR and CDR2 is SFDVKD.

The rearrangement uses TRBV6-5 and TRBJ1-5; D remains ambiguous. The CDR3 length is 14 residues. From germline, CDR1 is MNHEY and CDR2 SVGAGI. The V and J ends lost 6 bases and 0 bases respectively, with 9 bases between them. CDR3 DNA: TGTGCCAGCAGCGACTCCTATAGCAATCAGCCCCAGCATTTT. Encoded protein: CASSDSYSNQPQHF.

The chain recombines TRBV6-5 with TRBJ2-1; 8 bases align to TRBD1. Germline loops: CDR1 MNHEY, CDR2 SVGAGI. The V and J ends lost 2 bases and 9 bases, in that order; junction bases with no gene match: 6. CDR3 length: 14 residues. CDR3 sequence (DNA): TGTGCCAGCAGTTACAACAGGGGGATCGGTGAGCAGTTCTTC. This codes for CASSYNRGIGEQFF.

The genes are TRBV6-1 and TRBJ1-3; a weak D match, TRBD1 (5 bases). CDR3 length: 16 amino acids. The V end was cut by 2 bases, the J end by 5 bases, with 16 bases between. Germline V lookup: CDR1 MNHNS, CDR2 SASEGT. The CDR3 nucleotides read TGTGCCAGCAGTGAAAGGTACGGGACGTCCCGAAACACCATATATTTT. Translation: CASSERYGTSRNTIYF.

The V and J genes are TRBV9 and TRBJ1-2; 10 nucleotides agree with TRBD1. The CDR3 totals 16 residues. The V segment lost 3 bases and the J segment 7 bases; nucleotides outside the gene matches: 12. Germline loops: CDR1 SGDLS, CDR2 YYNGEE. CDR3 sequence reads: CASSERQGATKFGYTF. The CDR3 coding sequence is TGTGCCAGCAGCGAACGACAGGGGGCAACGAAGTTTGGCTACACCTTC.

This clone was seen a single time. The chain links TRBV2 to TRBJ1-5; 7 nucleotides agree with TRBD1. This CDR3 is 13 amino acids long. The trim removed 8 bases at V and 6 bases at J, leaving 7 bases unmatched. Germline loops: CDR1 SNHLY, CDR2 FYNNEI. The CDR3 sequence is CASLRGPSQPQHF. The CDR3 coding sequence is TGTGCCAGCTTAAGGGGGCCGAGTCAGCCCCAGCATTTT.

This chain joins TRBV2 and TRBJ2-3; 12 nucleotides agree with TRBD1. V gave up 6 bases and J gave up 4 bases; unmatched junction bases: 5. The CDR3 loop spans 15 amino acids. CDR1 is SNHLY, CDR2 FYNNEI, per germline. CDR3 residues: CASRTGQGAADTQYF. CDR3 sequence (DNA): TGTGCCAGCAGAACGGGACAGGGGGCGGCAGATACGCAGTATTTT.

The genes are TRBV5-1 and TRBJ2-3, with TRBD2 as a possible D gene (6 bases). In germline, CDR1 is SGHRS, CDR2 YFSETQ. The CDR3 length is 14 residues. V lost 4 bases, J lost 6 bases, and 15 bases lay in between. CDR3 in amino acids: CASSPRDLEDTQYF. The CDR3 DNA sequence: TGCGCCAGCAGCCCACGGGACTTGGAGGATACGCAGTATTTT.

This clone was detected only a few times. The chain recombines TRBV11-3 with TRBJ1-2; D not resolved. The V end lost 9 bases, the J end lost 1 base, and 30 bases lay between the germline ends. In germline, CDR1 is SGHNT, CDR2 YENEEA. There are 19 residues in the CDR3. CDR3 loop: CARLLVEDRETWHNYGYTF. The CDR3 DNA reads TGTGCCAGGCTGTTGGTAGAGGACCGAGAGACCTGGCATAACTATGGCTACACCTTC.

For the CDR3, the DNA is TGTGCCAGTAGTAAGTCCCCCTTTGCAGGGAACACTGAAGCTTTCTTT. Its protein product is CASSKSPFAGNTEAFF. This chain uses TRBV19 with TRBJ1-1; D is ambiguous. CDR3 length equals 16 residues. Germline CDR1 and CDR2: LNHDA and SQIVND (reference sequence). V dropped 4 bases and J dropped 1 base, with 16 bases sitting between them.